The present T cell receptor (beta chain) was sequenced within a study of T cell changes during pregnancy in multiple sclerosis. V was shortened by 2 bases and J by 2 bases, with 9 bases between the two germline ends. Germline V gene sequence: CDR1 SGHNT, CDR2 YYREEE (reference sequence). This CDR3 is 14 amino acids long. TCRdb's copy holds only in-frame clones and misses some; the assay was immunoSEQ multiplex PCR. The sample shows 90,000 to 100,000 clones, around 90% of them seen only once. The chain couples TRBV5-4 to TRBJ2-3; D is unresolved. The source is a female donor with multiple sclerosis, enrolled in a pregnancy study. This sample comprised peripheral blood, obtained in the first trimester of pregnancy. The chain's CDR3 is CASSFGGLTDTQYF. In DNA form, the CDR3 reads TGTGCCAGCAGCTTTGGCGGCCTCACAGATACGCAGTATTTT.